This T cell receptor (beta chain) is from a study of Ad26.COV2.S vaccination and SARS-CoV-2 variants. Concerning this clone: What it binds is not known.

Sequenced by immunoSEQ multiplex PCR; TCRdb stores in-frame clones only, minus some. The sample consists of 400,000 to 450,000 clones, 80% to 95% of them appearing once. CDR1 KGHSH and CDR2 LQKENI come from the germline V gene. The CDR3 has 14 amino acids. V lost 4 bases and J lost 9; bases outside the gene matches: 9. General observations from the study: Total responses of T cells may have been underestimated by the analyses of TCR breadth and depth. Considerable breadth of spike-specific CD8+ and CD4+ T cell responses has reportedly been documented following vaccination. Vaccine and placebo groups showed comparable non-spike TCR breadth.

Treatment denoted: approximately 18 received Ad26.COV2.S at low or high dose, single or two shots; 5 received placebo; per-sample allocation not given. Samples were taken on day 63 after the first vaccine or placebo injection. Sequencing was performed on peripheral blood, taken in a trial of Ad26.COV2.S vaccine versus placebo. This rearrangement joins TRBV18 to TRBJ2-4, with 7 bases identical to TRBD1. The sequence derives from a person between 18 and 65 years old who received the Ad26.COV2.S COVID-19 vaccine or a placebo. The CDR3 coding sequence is TGTGCCAGCTCACTAACCGACAGGGATGGCATTCAGTACTTC. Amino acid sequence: CASSLTDRDGIQYF.